The rows below give T cell receptor beta chains drawn from one sample of a study of glioma-infiltrating T cells. TCRdb analysed the multiplex PCR reads with MiXCR anew, one entry per CDR3 protein. The repertoire holds about 140,000 distinct CDR3 sequences, about two fifths seen once, with around 18% in the top ten. The sample comprised glioma tissue, nonneoplastic brain tissue, or PBMCs (not recorded which). Source of these receptors: a human donor with low-grade glioma or glioblastoma, undergoing nonglioma brain surgery, or in good health (not recorded which). CDR3s leave out the opening cysteine and the closing phenylalanine or tryptophan. The D gene is left open where the match is weak.

TRBV6-1,-,TRBJ2-5,ASSQGDQETQY
TRBV24-1,TRBD1,TRBJ1-1,ATSEQTGGEAF
TRBV4-3,TRBD1,TRBJ1-5,ASSSGQGAQPQH
TRBV6-2/TRBV6-3,-,TRBJ1-5,ASSYGPHIVQPQH
TRBV3-1,-,TRBJ2-3,ASSQVTDTQY
TRBV27,-,TRBJ1-1,ASSPIPRDGANTEAF
TRBV12-3/TRBV12-4,-,TRBJ2-5,ASSFRGLETQY
TRBV10-3,-,TRBJ2-1,AISEEDSYNEQF
TRBV10-2,TRBD1,TRBJ1-6,ASGDRGDSPLH
TRBV7-2,-,TRBJ2-5,ASRTAQETQY
TRBV7-8,-,TRBJ2-3,ASSLFGTSTDTQY
TRBV4-1,-,TRBJ1-5,ASSQEGGQGNQPQH
TRBV7-3,-,TRBJ1-1,ASSFRGADEAF
TRBV7-9,-,TRBJ2-7,ASSLLTTEQY
TRBV20-1,-,TRBJ2-7,SARSNSYEQY